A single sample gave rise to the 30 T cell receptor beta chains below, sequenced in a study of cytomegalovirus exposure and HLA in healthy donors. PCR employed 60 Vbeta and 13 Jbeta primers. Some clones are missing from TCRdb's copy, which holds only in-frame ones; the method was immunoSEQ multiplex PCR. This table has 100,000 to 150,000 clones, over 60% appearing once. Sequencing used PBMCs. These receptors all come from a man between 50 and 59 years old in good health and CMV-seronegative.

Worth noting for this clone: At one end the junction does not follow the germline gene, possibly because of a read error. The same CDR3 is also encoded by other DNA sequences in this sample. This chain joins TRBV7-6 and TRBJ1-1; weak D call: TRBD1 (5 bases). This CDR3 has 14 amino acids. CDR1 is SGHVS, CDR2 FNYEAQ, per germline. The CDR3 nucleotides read TGTGCCAGCAGCTTCGAGTGGGGCGGAGCTGAGGCTTTCTTT. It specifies CASSFEWGGAEAFF.

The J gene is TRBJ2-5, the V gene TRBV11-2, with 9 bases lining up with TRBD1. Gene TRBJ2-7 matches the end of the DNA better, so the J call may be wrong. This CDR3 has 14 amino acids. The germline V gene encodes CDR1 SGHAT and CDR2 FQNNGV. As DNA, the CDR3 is TGTGCCAGCAGCCCGGGACAGGGCCCCTACGAGCAGTACTTC. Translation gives CASSPGQGPYEQYF.

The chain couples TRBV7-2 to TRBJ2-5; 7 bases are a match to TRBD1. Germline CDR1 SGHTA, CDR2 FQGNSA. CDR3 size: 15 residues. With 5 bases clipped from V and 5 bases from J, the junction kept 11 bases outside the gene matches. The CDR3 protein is CASSHRQGWGETQYF. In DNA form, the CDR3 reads TGTGCCAGCAGCCACAGACAGGGTTGGGGTGAGACCCAGTACTTC.

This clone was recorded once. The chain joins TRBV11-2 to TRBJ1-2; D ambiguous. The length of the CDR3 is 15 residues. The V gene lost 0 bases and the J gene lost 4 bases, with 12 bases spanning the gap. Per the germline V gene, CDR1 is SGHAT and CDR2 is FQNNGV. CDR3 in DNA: TGTGCCAGCAGCTTAGATCTGGAGGGATCCTATGGCTACACCTTC. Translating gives CASSLDLEGSYGYTF.

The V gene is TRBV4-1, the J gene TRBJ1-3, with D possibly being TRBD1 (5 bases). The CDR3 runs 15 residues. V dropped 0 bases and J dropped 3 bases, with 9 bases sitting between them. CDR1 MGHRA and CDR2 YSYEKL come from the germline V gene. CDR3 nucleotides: TGCGCCAGCAGCCAAGATGGGGGGTATGGAAACACCATATATTTT. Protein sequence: CASSQDGGYGNTIYF.

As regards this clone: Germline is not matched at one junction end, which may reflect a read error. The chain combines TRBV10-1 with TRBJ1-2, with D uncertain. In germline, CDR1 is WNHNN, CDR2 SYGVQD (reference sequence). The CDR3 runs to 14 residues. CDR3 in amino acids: CASSESSGILPIRF. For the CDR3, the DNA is TGCGCCAGCAGTGAGTCCTCTGGAATACTACCCATTCGGTTC.

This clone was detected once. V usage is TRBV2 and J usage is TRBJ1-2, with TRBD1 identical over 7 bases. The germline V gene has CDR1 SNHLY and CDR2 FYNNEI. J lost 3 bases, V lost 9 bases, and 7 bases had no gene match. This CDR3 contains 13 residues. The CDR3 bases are TGTGCCAGTTCGACAGGGCCTGACTATGGCTACACCTTC. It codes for CASSTGPDYGYTF. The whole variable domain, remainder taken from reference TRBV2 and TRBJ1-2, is EPEVTQTPSHQVTQMGQEVILRCVPISNHLYFYWYRQILGQKVEFLVSFYNNEISEKSEIFDDQFSVERPDGSNFTLKIRSTKLEDSAMYFCASSTGPDYGYTFGSGTRLTVV.

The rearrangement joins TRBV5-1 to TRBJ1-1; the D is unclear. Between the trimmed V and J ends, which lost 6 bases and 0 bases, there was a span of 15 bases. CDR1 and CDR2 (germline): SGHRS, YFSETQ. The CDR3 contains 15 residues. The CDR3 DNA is TGCGCCAGCACCCCCGCCGGAGGCATGAACACTGAAGCTTTCTTT. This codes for CASTPAGGMNTEAFF.

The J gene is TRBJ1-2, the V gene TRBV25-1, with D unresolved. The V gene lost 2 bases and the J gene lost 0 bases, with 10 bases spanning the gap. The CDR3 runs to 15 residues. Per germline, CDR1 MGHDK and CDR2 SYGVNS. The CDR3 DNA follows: TGTGCCAGCAGTGAACCGACGGGAGCTAACTATGGCTACACCTTC. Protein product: CASSEPTGANYGYTF.

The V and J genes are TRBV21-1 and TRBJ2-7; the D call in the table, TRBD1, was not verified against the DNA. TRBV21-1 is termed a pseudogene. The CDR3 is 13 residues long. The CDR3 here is CASSAPTAYEQYV. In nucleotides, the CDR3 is TGTGCCAGCAGCGCCCCGACAGCGTACGAGCAGTACGTC.

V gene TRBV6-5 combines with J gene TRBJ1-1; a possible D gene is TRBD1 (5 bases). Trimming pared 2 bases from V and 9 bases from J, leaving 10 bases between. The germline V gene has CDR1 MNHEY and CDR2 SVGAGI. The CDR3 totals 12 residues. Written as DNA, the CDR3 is TGTGCCAGCAGTTACGAGGGGAGGAAAGCTTTCTTT. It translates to CASSYEGRKAFF.

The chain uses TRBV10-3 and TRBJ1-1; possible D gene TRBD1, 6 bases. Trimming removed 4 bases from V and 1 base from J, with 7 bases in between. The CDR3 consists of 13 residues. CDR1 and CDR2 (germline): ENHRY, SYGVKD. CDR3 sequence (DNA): TGTGCCATCAGTGCGGGACAGAACACTGAAGCTTTCTTT. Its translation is CAISAGQNTEAFF.

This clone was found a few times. The CDR3 sequence is CASSLVRGAYEQYF. The CDR3, as DNA: TGTGCCAGCAGCTTAGTCAGGGGAGCCTACGAGCAGTACTTC. This chain joins TRBV7-2 and TRBJ2-7; possibly TRBD1 for D (6 bases). The CDR3 covers 14 residues. The germline V and J ends were trimmed by 1 base and 2 bases, with 9 bases remaining between them. Germline assignment: CDR1 SGHTA and CDR2 FQGNSA.

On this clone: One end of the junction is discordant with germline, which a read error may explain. The CDR3 nucleotides read TGTGTCAGCAGTCCTCGGACAGGGGTAAACCAAGAGACCCAGTACTTC. Translating it yields CVSSPRTGVNQETQYF. J is TRBJ2-5 and V is TRBV28, with 9 positions matching TRBD1. The CDR3 has 16 residues. Germline-derived CDR1 and CDR2 are MDHEN and SYDVKM.

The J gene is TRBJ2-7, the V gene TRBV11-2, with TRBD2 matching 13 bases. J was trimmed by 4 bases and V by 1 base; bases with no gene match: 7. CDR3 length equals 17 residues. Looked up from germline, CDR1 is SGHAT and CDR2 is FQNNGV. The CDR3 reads CASSLVRGLAGPYEQYV. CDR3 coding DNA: TGTGCCAGCAGCTTAGTCCGGGGACTAGCGGGGCCGTACGAGCAGTACGTC.

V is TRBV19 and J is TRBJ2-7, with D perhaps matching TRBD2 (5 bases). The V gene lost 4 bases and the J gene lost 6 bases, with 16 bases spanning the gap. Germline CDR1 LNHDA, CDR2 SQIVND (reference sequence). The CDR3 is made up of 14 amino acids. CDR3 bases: TGTGCCAGTAGTAGTCCCCTACGGGCGGGCGAGCAGTACGTC. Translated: CASSSPLRAGEQYV.

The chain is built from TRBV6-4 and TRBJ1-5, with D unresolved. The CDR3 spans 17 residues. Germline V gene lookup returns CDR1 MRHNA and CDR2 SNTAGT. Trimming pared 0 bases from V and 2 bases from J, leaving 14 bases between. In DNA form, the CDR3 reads TGTGCCAGCAGTGACTCGATGGGGAGGGTGGGCAATCAGCCCCAGCATTTT. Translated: CASSDSMGRVGNQPQHF.

CDR3 protein: CASSYGEAGNTIYF. The CDR3 DNA follows: TGTGCCAGCAGTTACGGCGAGGCGGGAAACACCATATATTTT. The V call is TRBV6-6, the J call TRBJ1-3; D unclear. This CDR3 is 14 amino acids long. In germline, CDR1 is MNHNY, CDR2 SVGAGI (reference sequence). The V and J ends lost 2 bases and 4 bases respectively, with 9 bases between them.

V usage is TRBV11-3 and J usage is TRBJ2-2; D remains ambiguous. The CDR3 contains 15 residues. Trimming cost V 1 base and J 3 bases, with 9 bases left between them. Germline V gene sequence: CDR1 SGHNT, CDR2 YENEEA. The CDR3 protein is CASSLGAEYTGELFF. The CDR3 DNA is TGTGCCAGCAGCTTAGGCGCGGAATACACCGGGGAGCTGTTTTTT.

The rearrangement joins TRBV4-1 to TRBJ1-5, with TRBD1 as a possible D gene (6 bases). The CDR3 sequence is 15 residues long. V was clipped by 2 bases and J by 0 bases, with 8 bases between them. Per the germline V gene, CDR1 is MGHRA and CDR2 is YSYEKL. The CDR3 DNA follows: TGCGCCAGCAGCCAAAGGGGACATAGCAATCAGCCCCAGCATTTT. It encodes CASSQRGHSNQPQHF.

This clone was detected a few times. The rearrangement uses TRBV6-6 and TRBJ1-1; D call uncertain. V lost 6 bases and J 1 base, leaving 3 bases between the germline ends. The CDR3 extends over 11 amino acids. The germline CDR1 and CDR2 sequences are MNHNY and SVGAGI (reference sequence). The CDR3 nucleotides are TGTGCCAGCAGCCGGAACACTGAAGCTTTCTTT. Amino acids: CASSRNTEAFF.

CDR3 loop: CASSREGARSPLHF. DNA for the CDR3: TGCGCCAGCAGCCGGGAGGGGGCCCGATCACCCCTCCACTTT. V usage is TRBV5-1 and J usage is TRBJ1-6; 7 nucleotides match TRBD1. V lost 4 bases to trimming and J lost 10 bases; unmatched junction nucleotides: 8. Per germline, CDR1 SGHRS and CDR2 YFSETQ. The CDR3 is 14 residues long.

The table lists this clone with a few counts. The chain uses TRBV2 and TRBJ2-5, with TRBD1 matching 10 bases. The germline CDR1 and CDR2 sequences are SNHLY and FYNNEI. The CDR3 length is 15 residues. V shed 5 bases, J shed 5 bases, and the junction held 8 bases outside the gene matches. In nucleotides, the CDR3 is TGTGCCAGCAGTTCGACAGGGGGCTTCGGTGAGACCCAGTACTTC. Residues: CASSSTGGFGETQYF. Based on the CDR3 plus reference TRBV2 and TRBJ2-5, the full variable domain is EPEVTQTPSHQVTQMGQEVILRCVPISNHLYFYWYRQILGQKVEFLVSFYNNEISEKSEIFDDQFSVERPDGSNFTLKIRSTKLEDSAMYFCASSSTGGFGETQYFGPGTRLLVL.

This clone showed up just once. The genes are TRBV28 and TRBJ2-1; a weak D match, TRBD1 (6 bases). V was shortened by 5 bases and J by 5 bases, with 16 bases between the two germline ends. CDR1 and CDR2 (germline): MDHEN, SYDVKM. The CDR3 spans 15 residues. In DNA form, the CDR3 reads TGTGCCAGCAGTGTCCGACAGGAACTTCACAATGAGCAGTTCTTC. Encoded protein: CASSVRQELHNEQFF.

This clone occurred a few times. The CDR3: CSETSNYGYTF. The CDR3 nucleotides read TGCAGTGAGACAAGTAACTATGGCTACACCTTC. This chain connects TRBV20-1 to TRBJ1-2; D remains ambiguous. The germline V gene has CDR1 DFQATT and CDR2 SNEGSKA (reference sequence). V was trimmed by 7 bases and J by 1 base, leaving 7 bases between them. This CDR3 comprises 11 residues.

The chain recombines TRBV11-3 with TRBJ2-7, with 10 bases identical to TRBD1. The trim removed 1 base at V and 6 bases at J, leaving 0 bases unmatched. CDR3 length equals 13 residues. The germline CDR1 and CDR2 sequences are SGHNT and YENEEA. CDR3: CASSLGDRGEQYF. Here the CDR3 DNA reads TGTGCCAGCAGCTTAGGGGACAGGGGCGAGCAGTACTTC.

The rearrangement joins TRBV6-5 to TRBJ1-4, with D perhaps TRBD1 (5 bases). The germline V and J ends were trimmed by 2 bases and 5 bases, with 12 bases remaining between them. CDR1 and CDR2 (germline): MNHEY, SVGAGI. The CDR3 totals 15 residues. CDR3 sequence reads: CASSYEVGPNEKLFF. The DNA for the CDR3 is TGTGCCAGCAGTTACGAAGTGGGGCCGAATGAAAAACTGTTTTTT.

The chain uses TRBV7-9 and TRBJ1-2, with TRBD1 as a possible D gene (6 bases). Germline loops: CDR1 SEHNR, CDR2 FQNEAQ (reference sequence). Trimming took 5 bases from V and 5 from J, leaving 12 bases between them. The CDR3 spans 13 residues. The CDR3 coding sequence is TGTGCCAGCAGCGGGAGTACAGGGTATGGCTACACCTTC. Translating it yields CASSGSTGYGYTF.

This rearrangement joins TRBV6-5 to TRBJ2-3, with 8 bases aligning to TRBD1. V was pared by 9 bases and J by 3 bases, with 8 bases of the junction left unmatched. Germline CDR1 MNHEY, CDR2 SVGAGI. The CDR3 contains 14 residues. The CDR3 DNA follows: TGTGCCAGTAAACAGGGGGGAGATACAGATACGCAGTATTTT. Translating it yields CASKQGGDTDTQYF.

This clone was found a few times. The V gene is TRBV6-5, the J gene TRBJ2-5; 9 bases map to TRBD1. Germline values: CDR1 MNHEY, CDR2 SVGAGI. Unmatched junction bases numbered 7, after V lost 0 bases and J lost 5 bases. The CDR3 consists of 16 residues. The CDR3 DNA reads TGTGCCAGCAGTTACTCACCGGGACAGGGAATGGAGACCCAGTACTTC. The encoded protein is CASSYSPGQGMETQYF.